This TCR beta chain was observed in a study of CD8+ T cells in alopecia areata. Study-wide context: Oral tofacitinib (5 to 10 mg twice daily) was administered to treated patients. The protocol delivered tofacitinib for 6 to 18 months, then withdrew it for 6 months.

Germline CDR1 SGHDN, CDR2 FVKESK. The CDR3 extends over 14 amino acids. The J segment lost 1 base and the V segment lost 5 bases, leaving 4 bases of the junction unmatched. RNA was extracted and reverse transcribed into cDNA as the sequencing template. Measured with immunoSEQ multiplex PCR; TCRdb has only the in-frame clones, and not every one. The table has more than 200,000 clones, roughly 69% seen once. Lesional scalp punch biopsies and peripheral blood were collected from alopecia areata patients. The chain uses TRBV14 and TRBJ1-1, with 7 bases matching TRBD1. This sequence was found in a human donor with alopecia areata. The sample here was CD4+ T cells sorted from blood, taken at week 0. The DNA of the CDR3 is TGTGCCAGCAGCGAACAGGGGTCGAACACTGAAGCTTTCTTT. Protein sequence: CASSEQGSNTEAFF.